The clone carrying this T cell receptor beta chain was recorded a few times. Its antigen is currently unknown. In germline, CDR1 is MDHEN, CDR2 SYDVKM. CDR3 length equals 14 residues. J gave up 9 bases and V 5 bases, and 7 bases lay outside the gene matches. Sequencing was performed with immunoSEQ multiplex PCR; in TCRdb, only in-frame clones are kept and a portion is missing. Found here are approximately 2,000 clones, roughly 17% of them singletons; the top ten hold about 20%. The sample is drawn from a study of sequential checkpoint blockade in melanoma. Overall study: TCRβ was sequenced from DNA of approximately 91 pretreatment tumors.

The treatment: randomized to nivolumab then ipilimumab (arm A) or the reverse (arm B). Patients had received no earlier DNA-damaging chemotherapy. Study-level findings and limits: T-cell fraction and clonality followed PD-L1 and CD8+ counts, not mutational load. Clinical benefit was about 30 times likelier when tumor T-cell fraction and clonality increased.

The clonotype was recovered from a human donor with melanoma. Sequences were derived from tumor tissue (inferred from file names), sampled from a patient given nivolumab and ipilimumab in sequence. The V gene is TRBV28, the J gene TRBJ1-6; the match to TRBD1 covers 7 bases. This chain's CDR3 is CASSRQGLGSPLHF. The CDR3 region has the DNA TGTGCCAGCAGTAGACAGGGTTTAGGTTCACCCCTCCACTTT.